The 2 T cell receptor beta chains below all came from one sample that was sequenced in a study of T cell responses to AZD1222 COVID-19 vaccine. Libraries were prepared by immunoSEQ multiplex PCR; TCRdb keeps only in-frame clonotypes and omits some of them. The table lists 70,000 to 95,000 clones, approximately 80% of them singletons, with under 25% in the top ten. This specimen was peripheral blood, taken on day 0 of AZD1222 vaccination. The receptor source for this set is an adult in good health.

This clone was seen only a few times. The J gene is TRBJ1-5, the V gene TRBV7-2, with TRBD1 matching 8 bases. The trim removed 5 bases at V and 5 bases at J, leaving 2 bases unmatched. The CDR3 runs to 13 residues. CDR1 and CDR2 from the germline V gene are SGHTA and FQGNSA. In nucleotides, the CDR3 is TGTGCCAGCAGCGGACAGGGCGATCAGCCCCAGCATTTT. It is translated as CASSGQGDQPQHF.

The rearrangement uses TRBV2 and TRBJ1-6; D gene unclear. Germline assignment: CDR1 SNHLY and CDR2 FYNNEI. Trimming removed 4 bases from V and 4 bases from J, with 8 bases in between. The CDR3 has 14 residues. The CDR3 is CASSADTYNSPLHF. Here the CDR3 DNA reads TGTGCCAGCAGTGCCGACACTTATAATTCACCCCTCCACTTT.